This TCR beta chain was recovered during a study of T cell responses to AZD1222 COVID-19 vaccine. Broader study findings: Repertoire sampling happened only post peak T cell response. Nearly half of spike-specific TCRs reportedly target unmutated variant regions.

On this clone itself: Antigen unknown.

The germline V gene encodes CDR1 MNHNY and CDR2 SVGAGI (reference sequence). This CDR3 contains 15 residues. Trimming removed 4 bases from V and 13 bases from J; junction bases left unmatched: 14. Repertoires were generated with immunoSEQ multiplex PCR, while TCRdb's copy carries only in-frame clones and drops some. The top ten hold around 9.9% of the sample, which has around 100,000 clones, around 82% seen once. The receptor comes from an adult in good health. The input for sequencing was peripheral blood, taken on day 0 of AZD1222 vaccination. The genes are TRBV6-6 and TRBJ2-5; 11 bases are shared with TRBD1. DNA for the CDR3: TGTGCCAGCAGTTCCCCGGGACAGGGGGTCCGGGTCTGGTACTTC. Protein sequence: CASSSPGQGVRVWYF.